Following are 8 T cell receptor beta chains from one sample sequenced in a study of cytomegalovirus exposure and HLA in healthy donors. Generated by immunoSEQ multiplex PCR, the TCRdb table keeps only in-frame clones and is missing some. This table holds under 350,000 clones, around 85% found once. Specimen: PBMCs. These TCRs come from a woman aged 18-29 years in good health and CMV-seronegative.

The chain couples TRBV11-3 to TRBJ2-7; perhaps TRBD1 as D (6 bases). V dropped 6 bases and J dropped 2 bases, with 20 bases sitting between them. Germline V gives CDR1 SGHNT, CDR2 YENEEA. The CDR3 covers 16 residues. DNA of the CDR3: TGTGCCAGCAGGGGAGCCACCGGGACATCCCCCTACGAGCAGTACTTC. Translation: CASRGATGTSPYEQYF.

The CDR3 protein is CASTGEGMDTQYF. CDR3 in DNA: TGTGCCAGCACCGGGGAGGGGATGGATACGCAGTATTTT. The genes are TRBV2 and TRBJ2-3; 7 bases align to TRBD2. Germline CDR1 reads SNHLY; CDR2 reads FYNNEI. V lost 7 bases to trimming and J lost 6 bases; unmatched junction nucleotides: 7. This CDR3 is built from 13 residues.

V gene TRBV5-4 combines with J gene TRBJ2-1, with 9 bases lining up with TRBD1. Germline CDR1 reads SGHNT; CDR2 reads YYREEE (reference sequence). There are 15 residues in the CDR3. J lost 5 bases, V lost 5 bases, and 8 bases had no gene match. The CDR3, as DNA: TGTGCCAGCAGACCGGGACAGGGACTTAACAATGAGCAGTTCTTC. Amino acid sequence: CASRPGQGLNNEQFF.

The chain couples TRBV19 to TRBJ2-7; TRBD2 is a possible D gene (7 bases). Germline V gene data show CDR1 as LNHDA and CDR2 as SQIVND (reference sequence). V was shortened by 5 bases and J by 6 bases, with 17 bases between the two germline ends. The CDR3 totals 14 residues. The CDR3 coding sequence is TGTGCCAGTAGTGTACCGGGACGGGGGGCCGAGCAGTACTTC. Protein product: CASSVPGRGAEQYF. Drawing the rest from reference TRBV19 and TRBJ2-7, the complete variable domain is DGGITQSPKYLFRKEGQNVTLSCEQNLNHDAMYWYRQDPGQGLRLIYYSQIVNDFQKGDIAEGYSVSREKKESFPLTVTSAQKNPTAFYLCASSVPGRGAEQYFGPGTRLTVT.

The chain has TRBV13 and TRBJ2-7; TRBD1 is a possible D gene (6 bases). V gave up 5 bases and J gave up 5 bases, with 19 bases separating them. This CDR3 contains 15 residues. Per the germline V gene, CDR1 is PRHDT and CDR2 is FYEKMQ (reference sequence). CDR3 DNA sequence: TGTGCCAGCAGCACCTACAGGGTCGAAGGCCACGAGCAGTACTTC. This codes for CASSTYRVEGHEQYF.

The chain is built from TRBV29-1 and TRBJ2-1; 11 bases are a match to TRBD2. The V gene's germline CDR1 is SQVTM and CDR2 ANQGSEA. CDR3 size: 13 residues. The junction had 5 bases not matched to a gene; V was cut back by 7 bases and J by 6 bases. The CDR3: CSATSGTSNEQFF. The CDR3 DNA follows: TGCAGCGCGACTAGCGGGACCTCCAATGAGCAGTTCTTC.

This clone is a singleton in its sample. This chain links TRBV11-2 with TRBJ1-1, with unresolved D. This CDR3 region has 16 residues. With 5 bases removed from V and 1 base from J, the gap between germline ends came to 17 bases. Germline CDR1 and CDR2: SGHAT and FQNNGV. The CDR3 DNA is TGTGCCAGCAGCCTATGGACTCCGGAGAAGAACACTGAAGCTTTCTTT. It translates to CASSLWTPEKNTEAFF.

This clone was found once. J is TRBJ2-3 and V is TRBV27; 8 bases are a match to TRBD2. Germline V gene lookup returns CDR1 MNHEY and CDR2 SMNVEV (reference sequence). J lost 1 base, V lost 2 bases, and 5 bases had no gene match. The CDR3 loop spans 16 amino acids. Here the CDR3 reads CASSLGAGVGTDTQYF. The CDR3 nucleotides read TGTGCCAGCAGTTTAGGAGCGGGAGTGGGCACAGATACGCAGTATTTT.